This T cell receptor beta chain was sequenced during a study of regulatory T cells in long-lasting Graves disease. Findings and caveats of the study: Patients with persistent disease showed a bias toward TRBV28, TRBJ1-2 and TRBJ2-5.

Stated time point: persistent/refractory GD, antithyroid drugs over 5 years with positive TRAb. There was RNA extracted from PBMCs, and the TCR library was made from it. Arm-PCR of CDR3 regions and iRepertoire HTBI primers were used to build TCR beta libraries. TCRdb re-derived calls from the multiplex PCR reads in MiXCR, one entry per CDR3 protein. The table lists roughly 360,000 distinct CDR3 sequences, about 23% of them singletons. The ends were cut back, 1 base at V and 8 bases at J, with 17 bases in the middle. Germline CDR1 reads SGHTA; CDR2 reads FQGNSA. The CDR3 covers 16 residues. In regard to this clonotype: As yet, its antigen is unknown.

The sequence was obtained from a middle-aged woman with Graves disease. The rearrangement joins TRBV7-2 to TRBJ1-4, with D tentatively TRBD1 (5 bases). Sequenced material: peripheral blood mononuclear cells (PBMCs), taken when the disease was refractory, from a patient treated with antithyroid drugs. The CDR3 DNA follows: TGTGCCAGCAGCTTAGTATCCCCGGACAAAGGCGAAAAACTGTTTTTT. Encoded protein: CASSLVSPDKGEKLFF.